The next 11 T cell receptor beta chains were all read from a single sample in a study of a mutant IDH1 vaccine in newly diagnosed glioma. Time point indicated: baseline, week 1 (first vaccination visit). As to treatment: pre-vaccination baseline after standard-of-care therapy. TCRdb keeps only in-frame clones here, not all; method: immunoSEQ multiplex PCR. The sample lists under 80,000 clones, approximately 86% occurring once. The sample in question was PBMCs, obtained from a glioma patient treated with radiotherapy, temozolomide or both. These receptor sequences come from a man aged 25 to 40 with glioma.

The CDR3 protein is CAWSVKGSNTEAFF. CDR3 bases: TGTGCCTGGAGTGTCAAGGGATCGAACACTGAAGCTTTCTTT. The chain joins TRBV30 to TRBJ1-1; D unclear. CDR3 length: 14 residues. V lost 0 bases and J 1 base, leaving 9 bases between the germline ends. The germline V gene encodes CDR1 GTSNPN and CDR2 SVGIG (reference sequence).

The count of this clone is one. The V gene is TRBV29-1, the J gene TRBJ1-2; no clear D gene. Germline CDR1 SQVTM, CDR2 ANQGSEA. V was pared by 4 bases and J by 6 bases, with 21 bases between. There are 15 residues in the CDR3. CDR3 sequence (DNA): TGCAGCGTTGCCCTTGGCAGCCCCTTTGGGGATGGCTACACCTTC. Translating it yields CSVALGSPFGDGYTF.

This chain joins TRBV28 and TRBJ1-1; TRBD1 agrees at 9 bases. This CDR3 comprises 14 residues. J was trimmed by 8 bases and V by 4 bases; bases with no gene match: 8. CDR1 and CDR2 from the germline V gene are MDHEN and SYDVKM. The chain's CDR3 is CASSSPSGTGEAFF. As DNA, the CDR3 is TGTGCCAGCAGTTCCCCGTCAGGGACAGGGGAAGCTTTCTTT.

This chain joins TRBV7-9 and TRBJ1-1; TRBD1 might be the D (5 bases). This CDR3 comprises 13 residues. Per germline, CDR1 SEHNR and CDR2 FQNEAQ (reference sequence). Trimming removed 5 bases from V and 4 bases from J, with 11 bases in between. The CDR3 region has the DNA TGTGCCAGCAGCGCCCCGACAGTCACTGAAGCTTTCTTT. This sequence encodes CASSAPTVTEAFF.

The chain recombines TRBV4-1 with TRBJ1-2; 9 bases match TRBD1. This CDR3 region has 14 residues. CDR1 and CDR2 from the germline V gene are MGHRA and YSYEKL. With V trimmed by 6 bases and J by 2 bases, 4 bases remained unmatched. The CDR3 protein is CASSPGTGNYGYTF. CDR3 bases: TGCGCCAGCAGTCCCGGGACAGGGAACTATGGCTACACCTTC.

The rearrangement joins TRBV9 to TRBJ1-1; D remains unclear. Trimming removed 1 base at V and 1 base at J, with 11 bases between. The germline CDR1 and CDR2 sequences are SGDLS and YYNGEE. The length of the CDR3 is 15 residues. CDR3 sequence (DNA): TGTGCCAGCAGCGTATTTCATTCGCCGAACACTGAAGCTTTCTTT. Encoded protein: CASSVFHSPNTEAFF.

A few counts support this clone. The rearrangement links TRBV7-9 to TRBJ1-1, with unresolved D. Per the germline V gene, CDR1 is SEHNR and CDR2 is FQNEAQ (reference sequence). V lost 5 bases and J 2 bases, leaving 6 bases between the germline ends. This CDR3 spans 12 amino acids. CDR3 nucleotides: TGTGCCAGCAGCCCTCCTAACACTGAAGCTTTCTTT. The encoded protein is CASSPPNTEAFF.

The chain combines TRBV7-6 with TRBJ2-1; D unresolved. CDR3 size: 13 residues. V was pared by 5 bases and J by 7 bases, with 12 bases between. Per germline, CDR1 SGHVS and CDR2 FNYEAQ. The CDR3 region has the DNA TGTGCCAGCAGCCTGGGTCTCAAGAATGAGCAGTTCTTC. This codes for CASSLGLKNEQFF.

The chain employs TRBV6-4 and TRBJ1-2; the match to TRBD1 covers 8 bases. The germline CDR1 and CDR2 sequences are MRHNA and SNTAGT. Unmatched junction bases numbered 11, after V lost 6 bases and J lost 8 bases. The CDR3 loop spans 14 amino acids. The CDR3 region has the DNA TGTGCCAGCAGGAGACAGACAGGGGATGGAGGCTACACCTTC. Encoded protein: CASRRQTGDGGYTF.

The CDR3 region has the DNA TGTGCCAGCAGCTTAGGCCCCCTCGTGAACATTCAGTACTTC. The encoded protein is CASSLGPLVNIQYF. The chain carries TRBV11-2 and TRBJ2-4; D is undetermined. V lost 1 base and J lost 7, with 11 bases in between. CDR1 SGHAT and CDR2 FQNNGV come from the germline V gene. CDR3 length: 14 amino acids.

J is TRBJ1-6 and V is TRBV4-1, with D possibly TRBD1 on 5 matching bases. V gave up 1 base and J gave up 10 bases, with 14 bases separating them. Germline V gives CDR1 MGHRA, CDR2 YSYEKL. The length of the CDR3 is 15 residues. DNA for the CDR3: TGCGCCAGCAGCCAAGGCTGGGGGTTCGACTCACCCCTCCACTTT. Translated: CASSQGWGFDSPLHF.